One sample yielded the 14 T cell receptor beta chains listed below, sequenced in a study of cytomegalovirus exposure and HLA in healthy donors. Measured with immunoSEQ multiplex PCR; TCRdb has only the in-frame clones, and not every one. The sample lists over 150,000 clones, more than 65% occurring once. Sequencing input: PBMCs. The receptors stem from a woman younger than 45 in good health and CMV-seropositive.

The chain carries TRBV30 and TRBJ1-4, with D maybe TRBD1 (5 bases). Germline V gene data show CDR1 as GTSNPN and CDR2 as SVGIG (reference sequence). The CDR3 is 13 amino acids. V was shortened by 3 bases and J by 7 bases, with 12 bases between the two germline ends. The CDR3 DNA is TGTGCCTGGAGCGCGGGGGATCGTGAAAAACTGTTTTTT. This codes for CAWSAGDREKLFF. Full variable domain (missing parts from reference TRBV30 and TRBJ1-4): SQTIHQWPATLVQPVGSPLSLECTVEGTSNPNLYWYRQAAGRGLQLLFYSVGIGQISSEVPQNLSASRPQDRQFILSSKKLLLSDSGFYLCAWSAGDREKLFFGSGTQLSVL.

The chain is built from TRBV6-1 and TRBJ1-2; TRBD1 matches 8 bases. CDR3 length: 15 amino acids. V lost 4 bases and J lost 7; bases outside the gene matches: 11. Per the germline V gene, CDR1 is MNHNS and CDR2 is SASEGT. The CDR3, as DNA: TGTGCCAGCAGTGTTGACAGGGGCGGAGGACGTGGCTACACCTTC. It yields the protein CASSVDRGGGRGYTF.

The chain has TRBV4-1 and TRBJ2-7, with 8 bases matching TRBD2. The germline CDR1 and CDR2 sequences are MGHRA and YSYEKL. CDR3 length: 15 amino acids. The V gene end was trimmed by 4 bases and the J gene end by 3 bases; junction bases not matched to a gene: 8. Here the CDR3 reads CASSPGTSRVYEQYF. The CDR3 DNA reads as TGCGCCAGCAGCCCGGGGACTAGTCGTGTCTACGAGCAGTACTTC.

This chain links TRBV13 with TRBJ2-7; D might be TRBD2 (6 bases). Germline loops: CDR1 PRHDT, CDR2 FYEKMQ (reference sequence). The CDR3 loop spans 16 amino acids. V dropped 5 bases and J dropped 5 bases, with 22 bases sitting between them. CDR3 coding DNA: TGTGCCAGCAGCGGGTACGGGCGGGGAGGTCCAGACGAGCAGTACTTC. Its translation is CASSGYGRGGPDEQYF.

Here the CDR3 reads CASSSHLSTHEQYF. The CDR3, as DNA: TGTGCCAGCAGCTCGCATCTTAGCACCCACGAGCAGTACTTC. The chain carries TRBV5-6 and TRBJ2-7; D not resolved. The CDR3 covers 14 residues. Germline CDR1 and CDR2: SGHDT and YYEEEE. The V gene lost 3 bases and the J gene lost 5 bases, with 15 bases spanning the gap.

This chain connects TRBV5-1 to TRBJ2-6; D might be TRBD2 (5 bases). This CDR3 contains 16 residues. The V end was cut by 0 bases, the J end by 2 bases, with 9 bases between. CDR1 SGHRS and CDR2 YFSETQ come from the germline V gene. Written as DNA, the CDR3 is TGCGCCAGCAGCTTGGACGGGGTCCCTGGGGCCAACGTCCTGACTTTC. The encoded protein is CASSLDGVPGANVLTF.

This clone was found once. The chain carries TRBV5-1 and TRBJ2-3; 7 bases match TRBD1. V shed 2 bases, J shed 2 bases, and the junction held 5 bases outside the gene matches. The CDR3 has 15 amino acids. Germline V gene sequence: CDR1 SGHRS, CDR2 YFSETQ. The CDR3 region has the DNA TGCGCCAGCAGCTTTTCGGGACAGCTCACAGATACGCAGTATTTT. Amino acids: CASSFSGQLTDTQYF.

The chain is built from TRBV28 and TRBJ1-2, with 7 positions matching TRBD1. V shed 3 bases and J 4 bases; nucleotides not matched to a gene: 35. Germline-derived CDR1 and CDR2 are MDHEN and SYDVKM. The CDR3 totals 24 residues. CDR3 nucleotide sequence: TGTGCCAGCAGTTTTATGTTCCCAGCTATGAGTTCCCGAACAGGGGAAGAGGTCTCCTATGGCTACACCTTC. Protein: CASSFMFPAMSSRTGEEVSYGYTF.

The gene calls are TRBV19 and TRBJ2-5; D gene ambiguous. V lost 7 bases and J lost 4, with 10 bases in between. CDR3 length equals 12 residues. Germline lookup yields CDR1 LNHDA and CDR2 SQIVND (reference sequence). This chain's CDR3 is CASNPRGETQYF. CDR3 bases: TGTGCCAGTAATCCCCGAGGAGAGACCCAGTACTTC.

This chain uses TRBV27 with TRBJ2-6; D unresolved. Germline V gene sequence: CDR1 MNHEY, CDR2 SMNVEV (reference sequence). Deletions cut 8 bases from V and 0 bases from J, with 5 bases between. This CDR3 has 13 residues. The CDR3 nucleotides are TGTGCCAGCCACAGCTCTGGGGCCAACGTCCTGACTTTC. This gives the protein CASHSSGANVLTF.

CDR3 loop: CASSLRFTGDTEAFF. DNA of the CDR3: TGTGCCAGCAGTTTACGTTTCACAGGGGACACTGAAGCTTTCTTT. The chain combines TRBV28 with TRBJ1-1, with 7 bases aligning to TRBD1. CDR1 is MDHEN, CDR2 SYDVKM, per germline. The CDR3 loop spans 15 amino acids. The trim removed 2 bases at V and 3 bases at J, leaving 6 bases unmatched.

Comments on this clone: This may stem from a read error, because a much larger clone lies one nucleotide away. The chain combines TRBV5-6 with TRBJ1-1; D call uncertain. The V gene lost 0 bases and the J gene lost 1 base, with 4 bases spanning the gap. CDR1 SGHDT and CDR2 YYEEEE come from the germline V gene. The CDR3 is 13 amino acids. CDR3 sequence: CASSLGGNTEAFF. CDR3 nucleotide sequence: TGTGCCAGCAGCTTGGGAGGGAACACTGAAGCTTTCTTT.

This chain connects TRBV7-2 to TRBJ1-1, with 11 bases that match TRBD1. This CDR3 spans 15 amino acids. CDR1 is SGHTA and CDR2 is FQGNSA in the germline V gene. V gave up 2 bases and J gave up 6 bases; unmatched junction bases: 5. CDR3 residues: CASSLNPGQGAEAFF. The DNA for the CDR3 is TGTGCCAGCAGCTTAAATCCGGGACAGGGGGCTGAAGCTTTCTTT.

V gene TRBV28 combines with J gene TRBJ2-7; D perhaps matches TRBD2 (6 bases). V was shortened by 9 bases and J by 3 bases, with 30 bases between the two germline ends. Germline-derived CDR1 and CDR2 are MDHEN and SYDVKM. This CDR3 is built from 18 residues. CDR3 nucleotides: TGTGCCAGGGACGGGGGACCTCCCGAACCCGTTACCGACTACGAGCAGTACTTC. The encoded protein is CARDGGPPEPVTDYEQYF.